What follows is one TCR beta chain and its context. V gave up 3 bases and J gave up 1 base, with 9 bases separating them. The CDR3 is 14 amino acids. Germline V gene sequence: CDR1 LGHDT, CDR2 YNNKEL (reference sequence). This entry comes from a study of blood T cell repertoires in COVID-19. The method was immunoSEQ multiplex PCR; TCRdb's version includes in-frame clones alone and lacks a portion of them. The profile shows 90,000 to 120,000 clones, about 80% of them singletons. The chain uses TRBV3-1 (or the pseudogene TRBV3-2) and TRBJ1-1; D remains unclear. The TCR sequence derives from a woman aged 70 to 79 with acute or convalescent COVID-19. Sequencing was performed on peripheral blood. CDR3 nucleotide sequence: TGTGCCAGCAGCCACCTGGGAGGGAACACTGAAGCTTTCTTT. It specifies CASSHLGGNTEAFF.